This is a list of T cell receptor beta chains from one sample in a study of CD8 T cells in ankylosing spondylitis. A single record per CDR3 protein comes from TCRdb applying MiXCR to the 5' RACE reads. The sample has around 340,000 distinct CDR3 sequences; 20% are singletons. The material sequenced was blood, either unsorted or a sorted T cell fraction (not recorded which). The receptors derive from a male donor with ankylosing spondylitis or in good health (not recorded which). Both conserved end residues are part of each CDR3. The order of the fields is D gene, V gene, CDR3 length, J gene, clone size, CDR3 DNA, CDR3 protein. D genes are given only for firm matches. Only part of the rows carry a size: once, few, many, or a class if the clone is expanded.

>NA|TRBV5-6|15|TRBJ2-1|NA
TGTGCCAGCAGCTTGCTCGCGGGGGCCATCAATGAGCAGTTCTTC
CASSLLAGAINEQFF
>TRBD1|TRBV4-1|14|TRBJ2-5|NA
TGCGCCAGCAGCCACGGACAGGGTGGGGAGACCCAGTACTTC
CASSHGQGGETQYF
>NA|TRBV29-1|14|TRBJ1-1|NA
TGCAGCGTTGGAAATCAGGGCGCAAACTCGGAAGCTTTCTTT
CSVGNQGANSEAFF
>TRBD1|TRBV12-3/TRBV12-4|16|TRBJ1-2|few
TGTGCCAGCAGGGGACCGGGACAGGGGGTATACTATGGCTACACCTTC
CASRGPGQGVYYGYTF
>NA|TRBV2|14|TRBJ1-6|few
TGTGCCAGCAGAGGGAGAGGTTATAATTCACCCCTCCACTTT
CASRGRGYNSPLHF
>TRBD1|TRBV9|15|TRBJ2-7|few
TGTGCCAGCAGTCCGGACAGGGAAAGGTCCTACGAGCAGTACTTC
CASSPDRERSYEQYF
>TRBD2|TRBV4-1|18|TRBJ2-7|NA
TGCGCCAGCAGCCAAATCGTCCTAGCGGGGGTTCCCACCTACGAGCAGTACTTC
CASSQIVLAGVPTYEQYF
>NA|TRBV7-6|14|TRBJ2-5|NA
TGTGCCAGCAGCTTGGGTCCAGGGAGAGAGACCCAGTACTTC
CASSLGPGRETQYF
>TRBD2|TRBV20-1|14|TRBJ2-1|few
TGCAGTGCTAGAGATCTGACTAGCGGCAATGAGCAGTTCTTC
CSARDLTSGNEQFF
>NA|TRBV14|13|TRBJ2-1|NA
TGTGCCAGCAGCCAAGTTAGTGCGGATGAGCAGTTCTTC
CASSQVSADEQFF
>NA|TRBV30|14|TRBJ2-5|NA
TGTGCCTGGACCCCAGGATACGGCCAAGAGACCCAGTACTTC
CAWTPGYGQETQYF
>NA|TRBV11-2|14|TRBJ1-2|many
TGTGCCAGCAGCTTAGGGGGAGGGAACTATGGCTACACCTTC
CASSLGGGNYGYTF
>NA|TRBV29-1|14|TRBJ2-3|few
TGCAGCGTGGATGACAGCTCTGGCACAGATACGCAGTATTTT
CSVDDSSGTDTQYF
>NA|TRBV19|14|TRBJ2-1|NA
TGTGCCAGTAGTATAGTGCAGGGTTACAATGAGCAGTTCTTC
CASSIVQGYNEQFF
>TRBD2|TRBV12-3/TRBV12-4|14|TRBJ2-1|NA
TGTGCCAGCAGACCCCTAGCGGGTGGGGATGAGCAGTTCTTC
CASRPLAGGDEQFF
>TRBD1|TRBV7-9|15|TRBJ1-2|few
TGTGCCAGCAGCTTAGCGGCCAGGGGGCATTATGGCTACACCTTC
CASSLAARGHYGYTF
>TRBD2|TRBV24-1|17|TRBJ2-1|few
TGTGCCACCAGTGACCCGCTAGCGGAGGACTCCTACAATGAGCAGTTCTTC
CATSDPLAEDSYNEQFF
>TRBD2|TRBV6-4|16|TRBJ2-3|many
TGTGCCAGCAGTGAAATAGCGGGGGGGAGCACAGATACGCAGTATTTT
CASSEIAGGSTDTQYF
>TRBD2|TRBV5-6|16|TRBJ2-1|NA
TGTGCCAGCAGCTTGGGAGCGGGGGGGCCGGGTGATGAGCAGTTCTTC
CASSLGAGGPGDEQFF
>NA|TRBV4-1|13|TRBJ1-5|few
TGCGCCAGCAGCCAAGGTTTAAATCAGCCCCAGCATTTT
CASSQGLNQPQHF
>NA|TRBV20-1|15|TRBJ2-2|NA
TGCAGTGCTAGAGCGGGAGACGAAAACACCGGGGAGCTGTTTTTT
CSARAGDENTGELFF
>TRBD1|TRBV4-1|13|TRBJ2-7|few
TGCGCCAGCAGCCAACAGGGGGCGGGGGAGCAGTACTTC
CASSQQGAGEQYF